This T cell receptor (beta chain) appears in the sequencing data of a study of cytomegalovirus exposure and HLA in healthy donors. Amplification used 60 Vbeta primers and 13 Jbeta primers. The repertoire was sequenced with immunoSEQ multiplex PCR; TCRdb's copy has only in-frame clones and lacks some. Of some 150,000 clones in the sample, roughly 82% were seen once. Points from the study as a whole: Immune exposure data for these donors was limited to CMV serostatus. A later analysis found common viral pathogens apparently linked to several of the most significant clusters. Three chains tied to CMV proved CMV antigen-specific in vitro. Analysis performed later found more than 15,000 TCR beta sequences associated with HLA alleles at 0.05 false discovery rate.

Comments on this clone: The antigen remains undetermined.

There are 17 residues in the CDR3. V shed 6 bases and J shed 1 base, with 23 bases lying between them. CDR1 GTSNPN and CDR2 SVGIG come from the germline V gene (reference sequence). This sequence was found in a man younger than 40 in good health and CMV-seropositive. This chain links TRBV30 with TRBJ2-3; D might be TRBD1 (6 bases). The material sequenced was PBMCs. CDR3 DNA sequence: TGTGCCTGCCACACCCTAACGCCGGGACACCGCACAGATACGCAGTATTTT. As protein: CACHTLTPGHRTDTQYF.